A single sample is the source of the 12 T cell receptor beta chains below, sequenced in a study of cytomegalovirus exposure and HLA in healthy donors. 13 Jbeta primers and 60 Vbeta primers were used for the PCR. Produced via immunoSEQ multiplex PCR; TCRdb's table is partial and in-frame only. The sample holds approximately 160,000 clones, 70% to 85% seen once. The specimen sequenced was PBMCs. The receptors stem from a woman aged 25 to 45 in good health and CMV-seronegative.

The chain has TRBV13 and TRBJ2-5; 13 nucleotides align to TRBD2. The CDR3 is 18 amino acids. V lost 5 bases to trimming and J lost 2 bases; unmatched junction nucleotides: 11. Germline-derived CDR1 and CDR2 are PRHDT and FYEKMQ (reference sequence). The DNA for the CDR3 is TGTGCCAGCAGCCCGGGGACTAGCGGGGCACCCCAACAAGAGACCCAGTACTTC. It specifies CASSPGTSGAPQQETQYF.

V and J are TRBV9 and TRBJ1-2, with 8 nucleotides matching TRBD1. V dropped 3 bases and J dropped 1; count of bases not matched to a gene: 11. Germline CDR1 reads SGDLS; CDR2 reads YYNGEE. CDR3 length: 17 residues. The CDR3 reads CASSAPRTGRDNYGYTF. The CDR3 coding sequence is TGTGCCAGCAGCGCTCCCAGGACAGGGCGGGATAACTATGGCTACACCTTC.

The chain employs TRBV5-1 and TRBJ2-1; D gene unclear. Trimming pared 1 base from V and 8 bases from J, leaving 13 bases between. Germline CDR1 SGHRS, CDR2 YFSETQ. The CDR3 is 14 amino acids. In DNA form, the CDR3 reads TGCGCCAGCAGCTTGACCCCTGCCCGCGATGAGCAGTTCTTC. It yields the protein CASSLTPARDEQFF.

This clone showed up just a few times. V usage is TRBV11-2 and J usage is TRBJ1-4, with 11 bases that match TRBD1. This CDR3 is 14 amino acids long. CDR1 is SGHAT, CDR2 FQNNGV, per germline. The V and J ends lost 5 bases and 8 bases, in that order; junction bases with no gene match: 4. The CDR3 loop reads CASSHGQGAEKLFF. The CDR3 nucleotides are TGTGCCAGCAGCCACGGACAGGGGGCGGAAAAACTGTTTTTT.

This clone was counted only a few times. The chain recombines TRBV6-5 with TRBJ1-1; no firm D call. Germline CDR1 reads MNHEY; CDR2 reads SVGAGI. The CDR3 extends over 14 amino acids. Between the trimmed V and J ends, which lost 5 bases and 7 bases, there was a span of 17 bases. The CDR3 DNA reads TGTGCCAGCAGTCTACTTAGAGGGCGGGGTGAAGCTTTCTTT. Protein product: CASSLLRGRGEAFF.

As DNA, the CDR3 is TGTGCCAGCAGCTCCTCTAGCGGTCCGGACACCGGGGAGCTGTTTTTT. It codes for CASSSSSGPDTGELFF. V and J are TRBV7-2 and TRBJ2-2; 7 nucleotides match TRBD2. V shed 4 bases and J 3 bases; nucleotides not matched to a gene: 8. This CDR3 contains 16 residues. The germline V gene has CDR1 SGHTA and CDR2 FQGNSA.

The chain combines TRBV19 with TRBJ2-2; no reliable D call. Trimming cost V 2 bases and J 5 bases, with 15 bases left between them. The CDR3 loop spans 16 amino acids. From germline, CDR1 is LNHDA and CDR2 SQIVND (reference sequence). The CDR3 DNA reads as TGTGCCAGTAGTATAAAGTGGGCCTCAAGTACCGGGGAGCTGTTTTTT. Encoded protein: CASSIKWASSTGELFF.

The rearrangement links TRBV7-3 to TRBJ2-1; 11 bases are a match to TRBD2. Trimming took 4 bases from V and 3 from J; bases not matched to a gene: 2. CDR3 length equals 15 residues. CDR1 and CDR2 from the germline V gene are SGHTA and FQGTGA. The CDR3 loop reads CASSYSGGGYNEQFF. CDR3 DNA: TGTGCCAGCAGCTATAGCGGGGGGGGCTACAATGAGCAGTTCTTC.

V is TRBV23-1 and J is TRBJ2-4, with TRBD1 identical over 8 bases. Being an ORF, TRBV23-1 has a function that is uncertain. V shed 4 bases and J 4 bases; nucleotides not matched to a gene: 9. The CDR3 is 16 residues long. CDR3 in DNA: TGCGCCAGCAGTCGCCAACCTCAGGGGGCGAAAAACATTCAGTACTTC. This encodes CASSRQPQGAKNIQYF.

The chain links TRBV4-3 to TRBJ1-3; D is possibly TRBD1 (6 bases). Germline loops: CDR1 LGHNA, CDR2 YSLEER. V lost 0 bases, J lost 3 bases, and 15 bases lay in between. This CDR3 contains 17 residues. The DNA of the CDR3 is TGCGCCAGCAGCCAAGATGGGACATTAAAAAATGGAAACACCATATATTTT. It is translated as CASSQDGTLKNGNTIYF.

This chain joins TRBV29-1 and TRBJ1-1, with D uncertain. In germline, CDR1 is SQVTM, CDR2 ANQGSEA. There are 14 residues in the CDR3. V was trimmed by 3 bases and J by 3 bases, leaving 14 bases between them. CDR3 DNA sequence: TGCAGCGTTGACGCCGGGGTTAAGTACACTGAAGCTTTCTTT. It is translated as CSVDAGVKYTEAFF.

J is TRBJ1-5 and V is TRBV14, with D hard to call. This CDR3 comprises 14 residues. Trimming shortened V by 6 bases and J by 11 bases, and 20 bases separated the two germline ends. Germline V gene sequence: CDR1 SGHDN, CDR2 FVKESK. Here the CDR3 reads CASSLSGSRMSQHF. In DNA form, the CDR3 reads TGTGCCAGCAGTCTCTCTGGGAGCAGGATGTCCCAGCATTTT.